Sequencing of this T cell receptor (beta chain) was carried out in a study of OX40 agonist ivuxolimab in advanced cancers. As for this clone: What it binds is unknown.

Study-wide results and caveats: Both blood CD4+ and CD8+ T cells showed clonal growth by week 6 at 0.1 to 3.0 mg/kg.

The germline CDR1 and CDR2 sequences are MNHEY and SMNVEV (reference sequence). The CDR3 sequence is 16 residues long. The V gene lost 3 bases and the J gene lost 5 bases, with 20 bases spanning the gap. Assay: immunoSEQ multiplex PCR; the TCRdb copy retains only in-frame clones and omits some. Of more than 80,000 clones listed, about 89% were seen once; the top ten hold around 1.5%. The chain uses TRBV27 and TRBJ2-7, with D perhaps assigned TRBD1 or TRBD2 (5 bases each). The clonotype was recovered from an adult with an advanced solid tumor such as melanoma, head and neck, liver or kidney cancer. Here the sequenced sample was CD4+ or CD8+ T cells sorted from blood, taken in a trial of the OX40 agonist ivuxolimab. The CDR3 here is CASSLGEPRGRHEQYF. DNA of the CDR3: TGTGCCAGCAGTTTGGGGGAGCCTAGGGGTCGTCACGAGCAGTACTTC.